This is a list of T cell receptor beta chains from one sample in a study of cytomegalovirus exposure and HLA in healthy donors. Sequenced by immunoSEQ multiplex PCR; TCRdb stores in-frame clones only, minus some. The profile shows roughly 200,000 clones, roughly 80% of them singletons. Sequencing used PBMCs. These receptors were taken from a woman aged 25 to 39 in good health and CMV-seropositive. Each CDR3 is given with its conserved first and last residue. The order of the fields is J gene, D gene, V gene, clone size, CDR3 DNA, CDR3 protein. A D gene is named only where the DNA matches it firmly. The size field is filled for only some rows; it gives once, few, many or a size class.

>TRBJ2-7|.|TRBV6-1|.
TGTGCCAGCAGCCCTCGACAGACCTACGAGCAGTACTTC
CASSPRQTYEQYF
>TRBJ2-5|TRBD2|TRBV29-1|.
TGCAGCGTTGTTCGCCCCAGCGGGGCGCCGAGGGAGACCCAGTACTTC
CSVVRPSGAPRETQYF
>TRBJ1-1|.|TRBV2|.
TGTGCCAGCAAGATGGGGGGATGGGAAGCTTTCTTT
CASKMGGWEAFF
>TRBJ1-1|.|TRBV18|.
TGTGCCAGCTCACCACTTGCAGGGTGGACTGAAGCTTTCTTT
CASSPLAGWTEAFF
>TRBJ2-7|.|TRBV5-8|.
TGTGCCAGCAGCTGGCGTATTACAGGGCCGTTTGGTGAGCAGTACTTC
CASSWRITGPFGEQYF
>TRBJ1-1|TRBD1|TRBV6-5|.
TGTGCCAGCAGAAAAACAGGGGGCCAAACTGAAGCTTTCTTT
CASRKTGGQTEAFF
>TRBJ2-5|TRBD1|TRBV7-9|.
TGTGCCAGCAGCTTGGGACAGGGGAGGCCTTTCCAGGAGACCCAGTACTTC
CASSLGQGRPFQETQYF
>TRBJ2-3|.|TRBV7-2|.
TGTGCCAGCAGCTCTAGATGGAAGACAGATACGCAGTATTTT
CASSSRWKTDTQYF
>TRBJ2-2|TRBD1|TRBV6-4|.
TGTGCCAGCAGGGAGACAGGGAGATCCGGGGAGCTGTTTTTT
CASRETGRSGELFF
>TRBJ2-1|TRBD1|TRBV10-3|few
TGTGCCATCAAATCAGGGGGCAATGAGCAGTTCTTC
CAIKSGGNEQFF
>TRBJ2-5|.|TRBV11-2|.
TGTGCCAGCAGCTTTACGCTGGGCGGGGAGACCCAGTACTTC
CASSFTLGGETQYF
>TRBJ2-3|TRBD2|TRBV7-9|.
TGTGCCAGCAGTTCTCTAGCGGGGGCTAGCACAGATACGCAGTATTTT
CASSSLAGASTDTQYF
>TRBJ2-7|TRBD1|TRBV14|.
TGTGCCAGCAGCGACAGGGGACTTCCGAGGGAGCAGTACTTC
CASSDRGLPREQYF
>TRBJ2-1|TRBD2|TRBV19|.
TGTGCCAGTAGTATAGGCCCTAGCGGGACCTACAATGAGCAGTTCTTC
CASSIGPSGTYNEQFF
>TRBJ1-1|.|TRBV5-6|.
TGTGCCAGCAGATATGGGACTCCTCGATTGAACACTGAAGCTTTCTTT
CASRYGTPRLNTEAFF
>TRBJ2-2|.|TRBV4-3|few
TGCGCCAGCAGCCAAGATCTAGCTCTGGCAGCCTCGAACACCGGGGAGCTGTTTTTT
CASSQDLALAASNTGELFF
>TRBJ2-5|.|TRBV2|few
TGTGCCAGCATCCGCGAGCGGGACCAAGAGACCCAGTACTTC
CASIRERDQETQYF
>TRBJ1-2|TRBD1|TRBV4-1|.
TGCGCCAGCAGCCAGGGGGGACAGGGTTACGAACGCTACACCTTC
CASSQGGQGYERYTF
>TRBJ2-4|.|TRBV19|.
TGTGCCAGTAGTATAGATAGGGGCCTGGGGGCCAAAAACATTCAGTACTTC
CASSIDRGLGAKNIQYF
>TRBJ1-6|TRBD1|TRBV27|.
TGTGCCAGCAGGGGACAGGGGATATGGACGAATTCACCCCTCCACTTT
CASRGQGIWTNSPLHF
>TRBJ1-3|.|TRBV6-6|.
TGTGCCAGCAGTTTCGAAGCCTCTGGAAACACCATATATTTT
CASSFEASGNTIYF
>TRBJ2-6|.|TRBV4-3|.
TGCGCCAGCAGCGAACACATATCGTCTGGGGCCAACGTCCTGACTTTC
CASSEHISSGANVLTF
>TRBJ1-6|TRBD1|TRBV29-1|few
TGCAGCGTTGAAGCCACACAGGGGGCTTTCAGTAATTCACCCCTCCACTTT
CSVEATQGAFSNSPLHF
>TRBJ1-2|TRBD1|TRBV15|.
TGTGCCACGAAGAAAGGACAGGGCGATGGCTACACCTTC
CATKKGQGDGYTF
>TRBJ2-3|.|TRBV10-3|.
TGTGCCATCCGGACGGGGAGCACAGATACGCAGTATTTT
CAIRTGSTDTQYF
>TRBJ2-7|TRBD1|TRBV28|.
TGTGCCAGCAGTTCCACGGACAGGGGAAAGCTCTACGAGCAGTACTTC
CASSSTDRGKLYEQYF
>TRBJ1-2|.|TRBV28|once
TGTGCCAGTAGGCCAAACAGGACCCCCTATGGCTACACCTTC
CASRPNRTPYGYTF
>TRBJ1-1|.|TRBV5-1|.
TGCGCCAGCAGCTTCAACAGTGAGGAAGCTTTCTTT
CASSFNSEEAFF
>TRBJ2-2|TRBD1|TRBV28|.
TGTGCCGTCGGCCTGAGGGGGCTCGGCACCGGGGAGCTGTTTTTT
CAVGLRGLGTGELFF
>TRBJ2-5|TRBD2|TRBV7-2|few
TGTGCCAGCAGCTTAACCGGGGGGGAAGAGACCCAGTACTTC
CASSLTGGEETQYF
>TRBJ1-5|TRBD1|TRBV7-9|.
TGTGCCAGCAGCGCGTCGACAGGGAATCAGCCCCAGCATTTT
CASSASTGNQPQHF
>TRBJ1-6|TRBD1|TRBV7-6|.
TGTGCCAGCAGCGGGCGACCAGGGGGGAGCTCCTATAATTCACCCCTCCACTTT
CASSGRPGGSSYNSPLHF
>TRBJ1-1|TRBD1|TRBV25-1|.
TGTGCCAGCAGCCGGACAGGGGGGAACACTGAAGCTTTCTTT
CASSRTGGNTEAFF
>TRBJ1-2|TRBD1|TRBV30|few
TGTGCCTGGACTACCCCGGGACAGGGGTACTATGGCTACACCTTC
CAWTTPGQGYYGYTF
>TRBJ1-1|.|TRBV2|.
TGTGCCAGCAGTCTTAGACAAGGAGGAGTGAACACTGAAGCTTTCTTT
CASSLRQGGVNTEAFF
>TRBJ2-6|.|TRBV28|.
TGTGCCAGCGGGGGCAGGGGAAGACTCTCTGGGGCCAACGTCCTGACTTTC
CASGGRGRLSGANVLTF
>TRBJ1-6|TRBD1|TRBV2|.
TGTGCCAGCACCGAAGACAGGGGACTACTAGGGAATTCACCCCTCCACTTT
CASTEDRGLLGNSPLHF
>TRBJ2-6|TRBD2|TRBV28|.
TGTGCCAGCGGGGGACTAAGGGGCTCTGGGGCCAACGTCCTGACTTTC
CASGGLRGSGANVLTF
>TRBJ2-7|TRBD1|TRBV27|few
TGTGCCAGCAGTTTTACGACAGGGTTCGCCTACGAGCAGTACTTC
CASSFTTGFAYEQYF
>TRBJ2-2|.|TRBV9|.
TGTGCCAGCAGCGTACCGGGAACGAACACCGGGGAGCTGTTTTTT
CASSVPGTNTGELFF
>TRBJ2-5|.|TRBV5-1|.
TGCGCCAGCAGCTTTTCCCCCTTCGGGGGAGGCCAAGAGACCCAGTACTTC
CASSFSPFGGGQETQYF
>TRBJ2-5|.|TRBV7-6|.
TGTGCCAGCAGCTTGAGAGGTCAAGAGACCCAGTACTTC
CASSLRGQETQYF
>TRBJ1-4|.|TRBV5-1|.
TGCGCCAGCAGCCCGGGGGGGACTTCAAATGAAAAACTGTTTTTT
CASSPGGTSNEKLFF
>TRBJ1-4|.|TRBV7-9|.
TGTGCCAGCAGCTTAGCAAACAAGTATGAAAAACTGTTTTTT
CASSLANKYEKLFF
>TRBJ1-4|.|TRBV11-2|.
TGTGCCAGCAGCCCCAGTCACCCAGGGAATGAAAAACTGTTTTTT
CASSPSHPGNEKLFF
>TRBJ2-2|.|TRBV7-2|.
TGTGCCAGCATCCAAGATCCGGCCGGGGAGCTGTTTTTT
CASIQDPAGELFF
>TRBJ2-7|TRBD1|TRBV9|once
TGTGCCAGCAGCGTAGTGGACAGGGCGATTTCCTACGAGCAGTACTTC
CASSVVDRAISYEQYF
>TRBJ1-1|.|TRBV7-2|.
TGTGCCAGCAGCGCCCTCCCCTTGCGGGGCGACACTGAAGCTTTCTTT
CASSALPLRGDTEAFF
>TRBJ2-5|.|TRBV5-4|.
TGTGCCAGCAGAGGTGGGGGGGCGAAAGAGACCCAGTACTTC
CASRGGGAKETQYF
>TRBJ1-6|.|TRBV7-2|.
TGTGCCAGCCGCCCGTCCGCGAGCTCCTATAATTCACCCCTCCACTTT
CASRPSASSYNSPLHF